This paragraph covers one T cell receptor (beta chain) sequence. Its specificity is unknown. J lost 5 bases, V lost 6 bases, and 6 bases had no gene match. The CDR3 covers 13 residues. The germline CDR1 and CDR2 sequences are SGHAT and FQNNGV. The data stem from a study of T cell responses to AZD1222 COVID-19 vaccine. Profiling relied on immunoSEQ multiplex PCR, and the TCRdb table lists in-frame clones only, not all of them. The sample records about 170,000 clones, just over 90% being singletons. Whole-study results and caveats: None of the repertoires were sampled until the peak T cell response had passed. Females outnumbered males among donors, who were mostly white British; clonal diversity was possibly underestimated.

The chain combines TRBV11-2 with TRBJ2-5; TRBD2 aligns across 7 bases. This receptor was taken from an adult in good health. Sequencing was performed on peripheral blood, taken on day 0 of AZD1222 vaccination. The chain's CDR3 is CASRIAGQETQYF. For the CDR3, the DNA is TGTGCCAGCAGGATAGCGGGCCAGGAGACCCAGTACTTC.